Below are 26 T cell receptor beta chains sequenced from a single sample in a study of control samples from healthy donors and cancer patients. TCRdb's table, derived via immunoSEQ multiplex PCR, lists solely in-frame clones and lacks some. Here the sample spans 70,000 to 90,000 clones, 70% to 90% being singletons. Sample: PBMCs. The receptors derive from a woman aged 60-75 years with head and neck cancer.

Concerning this clone itself: The junction and the germline gene differ at one end; a read error may be behind it. The chain is built from TRBV27 and TRBJ1-2; 7 nucleotides match TRBD1. This CDR3 is 13 amino acids long. In germline, CDR1 is MNHEY, CDR2 SMNVEV (reference sequence). CDR3 bases: TGTACCAGCAGCCCGACAGGGAGCTATGGCTACACCTTC. Amino acids: CTSSPTGSYGYTF.

The chain joins TRBV5-4 to TRBJ1-3; 7 positions agree with TRBD1. V gave up 4 bases and J gave up 2 bases; unmatched junction bases: 3. Germline CDR1 SGHNT, CDR2 YYREEE (reference sequence). The CDR3 is 14 residues long. The CDR3 protein is CASSLDRAGNTIYF. The CDR3 coding sequence is TGTGCCAGCAGCCTTGACAGGGCTGGAAACACCATATATTTT.

A single count supports this clone. The chain couples TRBV5-4 to TRBJ2-7; 10 nucleotides line up with TRBD1. Trimming removed 6 bases from V and 3 bases from J; junction bases left unmatched: 12. CDR1 is SGHNT, CDR2 YYREEE, per germline (reference sequence). The CDR3 runs to 16 residues. The CDR3 loop reads CASTPGPGQGSYEQYF. CDR3 bases: TGTGCCAGCACCCCGGGACCGGGACAGGGGAGCTACGAGCAGTACTTC.

V gene TRBV5-1 combines with J gene TRBJ2-7; 9 positions agree with TRBD2. This CDR3 contains 15 residues. The ends lost 4 bases at V and 1 base at J; junction bases unmatched: 6. Germline CDR1 reads SGHRS; CDR2 reads YFSETQ. CDR3 sequence (DNA): TGCGCCAGCAGCCGAGCTAGCGGGACTTCCTACGAGCAGTACTTC. Amino acids: CASSRASGTSYEQYF. Full variable domain (outside the CDR3, taken from reference TRBV5-1 and TRBJ2-7): KAGVTQTPRYLIKTRGQQVTLSCSPISGHRSVSWYQQTPGQGLQFLFEYFSETQRNKGNFPGRFSGRQFSNSRSEMNVSTLELGDSALYLCASSRASGTSYEQYFGPGTRLTVT.

The CDR3 spells CASSIGGGSNQPQHF. CDR3 in DNA: TGTGCCAGTAGTATAGGCGGGGGTAGCAATCAGCCCCAGCATTTT. V is TRBV19 and J is TRBJ1-5; weak D call: TRBD1 (5 bases). In germline, CDR1 is LNHDA, CDR2 SQIVND (reference sequence). The CDR3 has 15 amino acids. Trimming removed 1 base from V and 0 bases from J, with 7 bases in between.

The chain is built from TRBV7-2 and TRBJ2-5; TRBD2 aligns across 12 bases. This CDR3 contains 15 residues. From germline, CDR1 is SGHTA and CDR2 FQGNSA. With V trimmed by 5 bases and J by 5 bases, 6 bases remained unmatched. CDR3 in amino acids: CASSQTSGSWETQYF. As DNA, the CDR3 is TGTGCCAGCAGCCAGACTAGCGGGAGTTGGGAGACCCAGTACTTC.

The V and J genes are TRBV29-1 and TRBJ2-7, with D hard to call. The CDR3 has 11 amino acids. Germline CDR1 SQVTM, CDR2 ANQGSEA. Between the trimmed V and J ends, which lost 5 bases and 7 bases, there was a span of 12 bases. CDR3 nucleotides: TGCAGCGTTTATAGTGATCCGGAGCAGTACTTC. Translation: CSVYSDPEQYF.

V is TRBV27 and J is TRBJ2-2; TRBD2 matches 8 bases. With V trimmed by 6 bases and J by 3 bases, 21 bases remained unmatched. This CDR3 is 20 amino acids long. The germline V gene encodes CDR1 MNHEY and CDR2 SMNVEV (reference sequence). CDR3 sequence: CASSPLFQSGGRGDTGELFF. The CDR3 DNA reads TGTGCCAGCAGCCCTCTTTTTCAGAGCGGGGGACGAGGGGACACCGGGGAGCTGTTTTTT.

V is TRBV30 and J is TRBJ1-2, with a possible D match to TRBD1 (6 bases). This CDR3 comprises 15 residues. Germline values: CDR1 GTSNPN, CDR2 SVGIG (reference sequence). V was cut by 0 bases and J by 0 bases, with 11 bases left in between. CDR3 sequence (DNA): TGTGCCTGGAGTGTACAGGGTGTCGCTAACTATGGCTACACCTTC. Amino acid sequence: CAWSVQGVANYGYTF.

This chain uses TRBV5-4 with TRBJ2-7; the match to TRBD2 covers 10 bases. V lost 0 bases, J lost 4 bases, and 7 bases stayed unmatched. Germline lookup yields CDR1 SGHNT and CDR2 YYREEE (reference sequence). The CDR3 extends over 16 amino acids. As DNA, the CDR3 is TGTGCCAGCAGCTTGGAACCGGGACTAGCGCCTTACGAGCAGTACTTC. Amino acid sequence: CASSLEPGLAPYEQYF.

The V call is TRBV3-1 (or the pseudogene TRBV3-2), the J call TRBJ2-7; a weak D match, TRBD1 (5 bases). Trimming cost V 1 base and J 6 bases, with 13 bases left between them. Per germline, CDR1 LGHDT and CDR2 YNNKEL (reference sequence). The CDR3 is made up of 14 amino acids. CDR3: CASSQGDRGSEQYF. The CDR3 DNA follows: TGTGCCAGCAGCCAAGGAGATAGGGGTTCCGAGCAGTACTTC.

V usage is TRBV24-1 and J usage is TRBJ2-5; D is possibly TRBD2 (5 bases). The CDR3 is 13 amino acids. The V gene's germline CDR1 is KGHDR and CDR2 SFDVKD. V lost 3 bases to trimming and J lost 4 bases, with 8 bases between them. The CDR3 DNA is TGTGCCACCAGTGATGGAGCGGTAGAGACCCAGTACTTC. Translating it yields CATSDGAVETQYF.

The gene calls are TRBV18 and TRBJ2-7; D is possibly TRBD1 (6 bases). This CDR3 comprises 14 residues. V lost 3 bases and J 4 bases, leaving 13 bases between the germline ends. Looked up from germline, CDR1 is KGHSH and CDR2 is LQKENI. The CDR3 nucleotides are TGTGCCAGCTCACCGAACCAACAGGGTTACGAGCAGTACTTC. Its protein product is CASSPNQQGYEQYF.

The chain couples TRBV5-6 to TRBJ2-3; maybe TRBD2 (6 bases). Germline V CDR1 and CDR2: SGHDT, YYEEEE. This CDR3 region has 16 residues. The V and J ends lost 4 bases and 0 bases respectively, with 15 bases between them. The CDR3 loop is CASSPGLARSTDTQYF. Here the CDR3 DNA reads TGTGCCAGCAGCCCGGGGCTAGCGCGTAGCACAGATACGCAGTATTTT.

This sequence joins TRBV29-1 and TRBJ2-1, with 10 bases aligning to TRBD1. The V gene's germline CDR1 is SQVTM and CDR2 ANQGSEA. After removal of 2 bases from V and 6 bases from J, the junction contained 4 bases not matched to a gene. The CDR3 length is 14 residues. This chain's CDR3 is CSVERQGASNEQFF. The CDR3 nucleotides read TGCAGCGTTGAAAGACAGGGGGCCTCCAATGAGCAGTTCTTC.

This clone was seen only a few times. The CDR3 loop is CASSEANWYSEYGYTF. The CDR3 nucleotides are TGTGCCAGCAGTGAAGCGAATTGGTACAGCGAGTATGGCTACACCTTC. V gene TRBV6-1 combines with J gene TRBJ1-2; D is ambiguous. This CDR3 has 16 amino acids. Trimming shortened V by 0 bases and J by 5 bases, and 16 bases separated the two germline ends. CDR1 and CDR2 (germline): MNHNS, SASEGT.

The gene calls are TRBV6-5 and TRBJ2-1; the D is unclear. CDR1 and CDR2 (germline): MNHEY, SVGAGI. CDR3 length: 11 residues. With 2 bases removed from V and 12 bases from J, the gap between germline ends came to 8 bases. CDR3 sequence: CASSYGTTQFF. In DNA, the CDR3 is TGTGCCAGCAGTTACGGTACTACGCAGTTCTTC.

The V and J genes are TRBV11-3 and TRBJ2-7; TRBD1 agrees at 7 bases. V lost 2 bases and J lost 0; bases outside the gene matches: 4. CDR3 size: 15 residues. CDR1 and CDR2 from the germline V gene are SGHNT and YENEEA. The DNA of the CDR3 is TGTGCCAGCAGCTTATACTCAGGGGGCTCCTACGAGCAGTACTTC. This encodes CASSLYSGGSYEQYF.

The chain employs TRBV28 and TRBJ1-4; D is unresolved. CDR3 length: 15 amino acids. Germline CDR1 MDHEN, CDR2 SYDVKM. V was pared by 3 bases and J by 4 bases, with 12 bases between. The CDR3 bases are TGTGCCAGCAGTTTGGTAGCCCTACTTAATGAAAAACTGTTTTTT. Translated: CASSLVALLNEKLFF.

V and J are TRBV27 and TRBJ2-1, with 11 bases lining up with TRBD2. The CDR3 loop spans 16 amino acids. Germline CDR1 reads MNHEY; CDR2 reads SMNVEV (reference sequence). J was trimmed by 0 bases and V by 9 bases; bases with no gene match: 7. CDR3 coding DNA: TGTGCCAGTTTTAGCGGGAGGGCCAGCTCCTACAATGAGCAGTTCTTC. Translating it yields CASFSGRASSYNEQFF.

This clone has more than one count but fewer than ten. The genes are TRBV7-2 and TRBJ2-2, with D possibly being TRBD2 (6 bases). V was shortened by 5 bases and J by 1 base, with 11 bases between the two germline ends. Germline V CDR1 and CDR2: SGHTA, FQGNSA. The CDR3 has 15 residues. The CDR3 DNA reads TGTGCCAGCAGCCCTTGGGGGGTGAACACCGGGGAGCTGTTTTTT. This translates into CASSPWGVNTGELFF.

J is TRBJ2-6 and V is TRBV6-5, with 8 bases that match TRBD2. The CDR3 loop spans 14 amino acids. With 6 bases clipped from V and 5 bases from J, the junction kept 3 bases outside the gene matches. Germline assignment: CDR1 MNHEY and CDR2 SVGAGI. In DNA form, the CDR3 reads TGTGCCAGCAGCCCGGGAGGGTGGGCCAACGTCCTGACTTTC. This codes for CASSPGGWANVLTF.

The chain recombines TRBV7-2 with TRBJ2-7; D possibly uses TRBD1 or TRBD2 (5 bases each). V lost 5 bases, J lost 0 bases, and 11 bases lay in between. The germline V gene encodes CDR1 SGHTA and CDR2 FQGNSA. CDR3 size: 14 residues. CDR3 sequence reads: CASSRSGTSYEQYF. In nucleotides, the CDR3 is TGTGCCAGCAGCCGGTCCGGGACCTCCTACGAGCAGTACTTC. The full variable domain, with the rest looked up from reference TRBV7-2 and TRBJ2-7, is GAGVSQSPSNKVTEKGKDVELRCDPISGHTALYWYRQSLGQGLEFLIYFQGNSAPDKSGLPSDRFSAERTGGSVSTLTIQRTQQEDSAVYLCASSRSGTSYEQYFGPGTRLTVT.

V usage is TRBV19 and J usage is TRBJ1-1, with TRBD1 as a possible D gene (5 bases). The germline gives CDR1 LNHDA, CDR2 SQIVND (reference sequence). The CDR3 contains 15 residues. Trimming took off 7 bases at V and 8 bases at J, with 23 bases between the two ends. CDR3 sequence (DNA): TGTGCCAGTAACGACGAGCCCGGAGGGGCCAGGGAAGCTTTCTTT. Translating it yields CASNDEPGGAREAFF.

The CDR3: CSVSSDRGEKLFF. The CDR3 DNA reads TGCAGCGTTTCGTCGGACAGGGGTGAAAAACTGTTTTTT. The chain uses TRBV29-1 and TRBJ1-4; 9 nucleotides match TRBD1. The CDR3 extends over 13 amino acids. After removal of 5 bases from V and 7 bases from J, the junction contained 5 bases not matched to a gene. Germline V CDR1 and CDR2: SQVTM, ANQGSEA.

This chain connects TRBV19 to TRBJ2-5; 9 bases are a match to TRBD1. The CDR3 consists of 17 residues. The V gene end was trimmed by 4 bases and the J gene end by 1 base; junction bases not matched to a gene: 10. CDR1 is LNHDA and CDR2 is SQIVND in the germline V gene (reference sequence). The CDR3 loop reads CASSKTQPGQGQETQYF. The CDR3 nucleotides are TGTGCCAGTAGTAAAACTCAACCGGGACAGGGCCAAGAGACCCAGTACTTC.